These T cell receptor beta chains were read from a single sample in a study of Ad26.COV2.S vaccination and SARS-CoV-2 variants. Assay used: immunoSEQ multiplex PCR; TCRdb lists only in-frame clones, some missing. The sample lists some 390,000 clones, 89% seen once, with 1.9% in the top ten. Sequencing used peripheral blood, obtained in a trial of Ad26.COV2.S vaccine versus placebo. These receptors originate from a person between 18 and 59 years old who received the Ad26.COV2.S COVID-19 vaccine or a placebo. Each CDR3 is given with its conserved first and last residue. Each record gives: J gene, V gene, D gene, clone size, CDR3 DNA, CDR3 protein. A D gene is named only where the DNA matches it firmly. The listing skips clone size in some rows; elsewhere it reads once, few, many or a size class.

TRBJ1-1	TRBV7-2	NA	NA	TGTGCCAGCCTGAACACTGAAGCTTTCTTT	CASLNTEAFF
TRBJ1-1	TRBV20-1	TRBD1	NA	TGCAGTGCTAGTGGTCCGCGACAGGGGATGAACACTGAAGCTTTCTTT	CSASGPRQGMNTEAFF
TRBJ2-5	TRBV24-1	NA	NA	TGTGCCACCAGTGATCCCGCCTACAGGGGAGGTTTAGGGGAGACCCAGTACTTC	CATSDPAYRGGLGETQYF
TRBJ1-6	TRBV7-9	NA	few	TGTGCCAGCAGCTCGCGCTCCTATAATTCACCCCTCCACTTT	CASSSRSYNSPLHF
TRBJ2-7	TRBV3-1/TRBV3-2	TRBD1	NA	TGTGCCAGCAGCAACCCCGGGACAGCAGGCGAGCAGTACTTC	CASSNPGTAGEQYF
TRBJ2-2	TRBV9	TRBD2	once	TGTGCCAGCAGCGTCGACGCTAGCGGGAGCACCGGGGAGCTGTTTTTT	CASSVDASGSTGELFF
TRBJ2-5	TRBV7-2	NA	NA	TGTGCCAGCAGCCCTAGGGGGGGGAGATCAGAGACCCAGTACTTC	CASSPRGGRSETQYF
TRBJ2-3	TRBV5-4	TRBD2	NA	TGTGCCAGCAGCTCGGGGGCTAGCGGGATAGGGACGCAGTATTTT	CASSSGASGIGTQYF
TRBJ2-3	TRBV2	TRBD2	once	TGTGCCAGCAGTGAACAAGCGGGAGTATTAGATACGCAGTATTTT	CASSEQAGVLDTQYF
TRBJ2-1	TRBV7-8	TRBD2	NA	TGTGCCAGCAGCTCGTCAACTGGGACTAGCTACAATGAGCAGTTCTTC	CASSSSTGTSYNEQFF
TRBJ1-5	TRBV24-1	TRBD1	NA	TGTGCCACTCCCAGGACAGGGGATTATAGCAATCAGCCCCAGCATTTT	CATPRTGDYSNQPQHF
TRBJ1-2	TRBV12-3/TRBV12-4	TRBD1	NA	TGTGCCAGCAGTTTAGGGACAGGGCTTGGCTACACCTTC	CASSLGTGLGYTF
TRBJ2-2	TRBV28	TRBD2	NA	TGTGCCAGCAATAGCGGGAGCCTGAACACCGGGGAGCTGTTTTTT	CASNSGSLNTGELFF
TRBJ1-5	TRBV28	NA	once	TGTGCCAGCAGTTTGGGGGGGCGGAGGGATCAGCCCCAGCATTTT	CASSLGGRRDQPQHF
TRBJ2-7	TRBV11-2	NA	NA	TGTGCCAGCAGCTCAGGCTTCAGGGCCTACGAGCAGTACTTC	CASSSGFRAYEQYF
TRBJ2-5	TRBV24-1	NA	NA	TGTGCCACCAGTGAATGGACGGGGGAGACCCAGTACTTC	CATSEWTGETQYF
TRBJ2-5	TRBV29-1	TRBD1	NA	TGCAGCGTTATGGGACAGTCACAAGAGACCCAGTACTTC	CSVMGQSQETQYF
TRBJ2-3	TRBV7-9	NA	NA	TGTGCCAGCAGCCCTAGCACAGATACGCAGTATTTT	CASSPSTDTQYF
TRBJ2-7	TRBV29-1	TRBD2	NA	TGCAGCGTTGTGGGACTAGCCTACGAGCAGTACTTC	CSVVGLAYEQYF
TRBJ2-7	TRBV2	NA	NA	TGTGCCAGCATGATGGGGCCCTACGAGCAGTACTTC	CASMMGPYEQYF
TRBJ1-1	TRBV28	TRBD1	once	TGTGCCAGCAGCCTCCAGGGGGCGCTTGGGTTGAACACTGAAGCTTTCTTT	CASSLQGALGLNTEAFF
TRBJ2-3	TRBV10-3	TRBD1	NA	TGTGCCATCAGTGACGGGACAGGGGCCGGCACAGATACGCAGTATTTT	CAISDGTGAGTDTQYF
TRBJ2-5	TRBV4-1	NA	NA	TGCGCCAGCAGCCAACCGGGTCAAGAGACCCAGTACTTC	CASSQPGQETQYF
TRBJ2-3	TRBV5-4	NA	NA	TGTGCCAGCAGCTTGGACAGGGCAGATACGCAGTATTTT	CASSLDRADTQYF
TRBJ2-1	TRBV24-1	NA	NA	TGTGCCACCAGTGACCCCCAGGAAGTTTTCAATGAGCAGTTCTTC	CATSDPQEVFNEQFF
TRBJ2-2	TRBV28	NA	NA	TGTGCCAGCAGTTTAGGAGGTGGCGGGGAGCTGTTTTTT	CASSLGGGGELFF
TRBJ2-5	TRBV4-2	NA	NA	TGTGCCAGCAGCCAACGGCGGGAAGAGACCCAGTACTTC	CASSQRREETQYF
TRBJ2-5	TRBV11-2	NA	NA	TGTGCCAGCAGCTTAGAACCTAGGGGAGAGACCCAGTACTTC	CASSLEPRGETQYF
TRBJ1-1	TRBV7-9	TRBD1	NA	TGTGCCAGCAGCCTCTTACAGGGGACCTCAGACGCTTTCTTT	CASSLLQGTSDAFF
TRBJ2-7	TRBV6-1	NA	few	TGTGCCAGCAGTGACGGATTCGGGAGCTCCTACGAGCAGTACTTC	CASSDGFGSSYEQYF
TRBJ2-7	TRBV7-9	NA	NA	TGTGCCAGCAGCGTCTCGACGGGGGAGCAGTACTTC	CASSVSTGEQYF
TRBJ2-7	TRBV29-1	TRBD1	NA	TGCAGCGTTGGAGAGGGACAGGGGTTCGAGCAGTACTTC	CSVGEGQGFEQYF
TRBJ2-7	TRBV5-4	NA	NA	TGTGCCAGCAGCTTGGAGGCCCTTCGGGCAATCCGGCAGTACTTC	CASSLEALRAIRQYF
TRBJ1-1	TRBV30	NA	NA	TGTGCCTGGAGTGACAGGGTGAGCACTGAAGCTTTCTTT	CAWSDRVSTEAFF
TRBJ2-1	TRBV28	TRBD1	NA	TGTGCCAGCAGGCGACAGGGAGCGTCCTACAATGAGCAGTTCTTC	CASRRQGASYNEQFF
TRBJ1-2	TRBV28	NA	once	TGTGCCAGCAGTTTCGGGCCGCGATATGGCTACACCTTC	CASSFGPRYGYTF
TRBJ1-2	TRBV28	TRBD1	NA	TGTGCCAGCAGAACCGGGACAGTTTATGGCTACACCTTC	CASRTGTVYGYTF
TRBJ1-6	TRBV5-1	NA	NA	TGCGCCAGCAGCTCGGTTCGTAATTCACCCCTCCACTTT	CASSSVRNSPLHF
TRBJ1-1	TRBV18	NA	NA	TGTGCCAGCTCATCCCTCCCCTGGCAGGACAAACTTGAAGCTTTCTTT	CASSSLPWQDKLEAFF
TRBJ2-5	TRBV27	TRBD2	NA	TGTGCCAGCAGTTTATCTCCGGGAGGGGGTGAGACCCAGTACTTC	CASSLSPGGGETQYF
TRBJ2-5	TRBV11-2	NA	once	TGTGCCAGCAGCAATACATACAAGGAGACCCAGTACTTC	CASSNTYKETQYF
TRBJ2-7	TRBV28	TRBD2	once	TGTGCCAGCAGTTTATCTCCTTCCGGGACTAGCGGGGGGCACTTC	CASSLSPSGTSGGHF
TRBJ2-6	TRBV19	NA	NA	TGTGCCAGTAGTCCCAGGGAGAACAGAGCCTCTGGGGCCAACGTCCTGACTTTC	CASSPRENRASGANVLTF
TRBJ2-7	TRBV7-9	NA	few	TGTGCCAGCAGCCCTACCGGGCGGACCTACGAGCAGTACTTC	CASSPTGRTYEQYF